This TCR beta chain was captured in a study of cytomegalovirus exposure and HLA in healthy donors. A multiplex PCR was run with 60 Vbeta primers and 13 Jbeta primers. TCRdb's copy holds only in-frame clones and misses some; the assay was immunoSEQ multiplex PCR. The sample includes some 150,000 clones, over 60% of them seen just once. Losses at the gene ends were 3 bases for V and 2 bases for J; bases not matched to a gene: 17. This CDR3 has 21 residues. The germline gives CDR1 SGDLS, CDR2 YYNGEE. The J gene is TRBJ2-1, the V gene TRBV9; 13 bases fit TRBD2. Sequenced: PBMCs. This clonotype was obtained from a man between 35 and 55 years old in good health and CMV-seronegative. The CDR3 nucleotides are TGTGCCAGCAGCGGAGGAGCCCGGGGGGACACTAGCGGGAGGGCCTACAATGAGCAGTTCTTC. It yields the protein CASSGGARGDTSGRAYNEQFF.